The present TCR beta chain was sequenced within a study of T-cell memory formation after mild COVID-19. The study, taken as a whole, reports: Clones that contracted from day 15 to 85 were balanced CD4/CD8, while later expanders leaned CD4+. Proof of SARS-CoV-2 specificity was absent for the second-wave clones that crested on day 37. CD4+ contracting clones were found mainly in CM and EM, and CD8+ ones in EMRA.

5'RACE with constant-segment primers built TCRalpha and TCRbeta cDNA libraries with UMIs. TCRdb recomputed calls from the 5' RACE reads with MiXCR, one row per CDR3 protein. The sample gives around 470,000 distinct CDR3 sequences, around 20% of which show up once; around 9.2% is in the top ten. Regarding this clonotype: Its antigen is currently unknown.

This clonotype was sampled from an adult woman who had mild COVID-19 (a few samples of this study predate the infection). Cell type and time point are not known. Sequencing was carried out using PBMCs or a T cell subset sorted from them (not recorded which).

The chain's CDR3 is CATDGRQGSSYEQYF. The CDR3 DNA is TGTGCCACCGACGGCAGACAGGGAAGTTCCTACGAGCAGTACTTC. The J gene is TRBJ2-7, the V gene TRBV10-3; TRBD1 matches 7 bases. Germline V gene sequence: CDR1 ENHRY, CDR2 SYGVKD. This CDR3 is built from 15 residues. The V segment lost 10 bases and the J segment 1 base; nucleotides outside the gene matches: 13.